The rows below give T cell receptor beta chains drawn from one sample of a study of PD-1 blockade in classical Hodgkin lymphoma. This table comes from immunoSEQ multiplex PCR, and its TCRdb copy is limited to in-frame clones, with some not included. The sample lists over 9,500 clones, 70% to 85% occurring once. Sequencing was performed on peripheral blood mononuclear cells (PBMCs), taken before the fourth cycle of nivolumab. The receptors stem from a human donor with classical Hodgkin lymphoma. CDR3s include the opening cysteine and the closing phenylalanine or tryptophan. A D gene is named only where the DNA matches it firmly. The size of a clone is reported for some rows only, either as once, few or many, or as a class for expanded clones.

>TRBD1|TRBJ2-1|.|TRBV19
CASSVTGVSYNEQFF
TGTGCCAGTAGTGTGACAGGGGTCTCCTACAATGAGCAGTTCTTC
>TRBD2|TRBJ2-2|medium-sized|TRBV5-1
CASTRGAGLAGDHTGELFF
TGCGCCAGCACGAGGGGCGCGGGACTAGCGGGAGATCACACCGGGGAGCTGTTTTTT
>.|TRBJ1-5|once|TRBV7-9
CASSLSGGSNQPQHF
TGTGCCAGCAGCTTATCGGGGGGAAGCAATCAGCCCCAGCATTTT
>TRBD1|TRBJ1-1|.|TRBV7-9
CASSRQGGEAFF
TGTGCCAGCAGCCGACAGGGGGGTGAAGCTTTCTTT
>.|TRBJ2-2|.|TRBV11-2
CASTAEGRPGELFF
TGTGCCAGCACCGCCGAGGGTCGGCCCGGGGAGCTGTTTTTT
>TRBD1|TRBJ2-3|.|TRBV6-4
CASSPRTGVDTQYF
TGTGCCAGCTCACCAAGGACAGGGGTGGATACGCAGTATTTT
>TRBD2|TRBJ2-7|.|TRBV10-3
CAISEFWGGSYEQYF
TGTGCCATCAGTGAATTTTGGGGCGGGAGCTACGAGCAGTACTTC
>.|TRBJ1-5|few|TRBV5-1
CASSEDGSNQPQHF
TGCGCCAGCTCAGAGGACGGTAGCAATCAGCCCCAGCATTTT
>.|TRBJ1-1|.|TRBV4-1
CASSQEYRATEAFF
TGCGCCAGCAGCCAAGAGTACAGAGCCACTGAAGCTTTCTTT
>.|TRBJ1-2|.|TRBV9
CASSALYRGSGRYTF
TGTGCCAGCAGCGCACTATACCGGGGCTCTGGTCGCTACACCTTC
>.|TRBJ2-5|.|TRBV10-1
CASSVGTGQETQYF
TGCGCCAGCAGTGTCGGGACGGGACAAGAGACCCAGTACTTC
>.|TRBJ2-1|few|TRBV10-2
CASSITGEGYNEQFF
TGCGCCAGCAGTATCACAGGGGAGGGCTACAATGAGCAGTTCTTC
>.|TRBJ2-1|.|TRBV10-2
CASSGGPNEQFF
TGCGCCAGCAGCGGGGGGCCTAATGAGCAGTTCTTC
>TRBD1|TRBJ2-3|.|TRBV5-1
CASSPGRGLDTQYF
TGCGCCAGCAGCCCGGGAAGGGGGCTAGATACGCAGTATTTT
>.|TRBJ1-1|.|TRBV2
CASSAPLTNTEAFF
TGTGCCAGCAGTGCCCCCCTCACGAACACTGAAGCTTTCTTT
>TRBD1|TRBJ1-1|once|TRBV4-2
CASSHGQVTEAFF
TGTGCCAGCAGCCACGGACAGGTGACTGAAGCTTTCTTT
>.|TRBJ1-3|.|TRBV18
CASSPRGNTIYF
TGTGCCAGCTCACCACGGGGAAACACCATATATTTT
>TRBD2|TRBJ2-1|.|TRBV6-5
CASSYPGRNEQFF
TGTGCCAGCAGTTACCCCGGGAGGAATGAGCAGTTCTTC
>TRBD2|TRBJ2-1|.|TRBV5-6
CASSSLVSGGDNEQFF
TGTGCCAGCAGCTCCCTGGTTAGCGGGGGCGACAATGAGCAGTTCTTC
>.|TRBJ2-7|medium-sized|TRBV27
CASSLSPTGRFEQYF
TGTGCCAGCAGTTTATCCCCTACCGGACGATTCGAGCAGTACTTC
>TRBD1|TRBJ1-2|once|TRBV6-5
CASSYLGQGGGYTF
TGTGCCAGCAGTTACCTGGGACAGGGAGGAGGCTACACCTTC
>.|TRBJ1-4|.|TRBV5-6
CASSLGQALTNEKLFF
TGTGCCAGCAGCTTGGGACAGGCCCTAACTAATGAAAAACTGTTTTTT
>TRBD2|TRBJ2-7|.|TRBV4-2
CASSLAITSGGYEQYF
TGTGCCAGCAGCCTCGCCATCACTAGCGGGGGTTACGAGCAGTACTTC
>TRBD1|TRBJ2-1|.|TRBV6-1
CASSAPGQGDEQFF
TGTGCCAGCAGCGCCCCGGGACAGGGCGATGAGCAGTTCTTC
>.|TRBJ2-3|.|TRBV6-6
CASSSQYSDTQYF
TGTGCCAGCAGTTCCCAATATTCAGATACGCAGTATTTT
>.|TRBJ1-1|.|TRBV29-1
CSVERGKNTEAFF
TGCAGCGTTGAACGGGGTAAGAACACTGAAGCTTTCTTT
>.|TRBJ2-3|.|TRBV6-5
CASSYYGGSGTDTQYF
TGTGCCAGCAGTTACTATGGGGGCTCGGGCACAGATACGCAGTATTTT
>.|TRBJ1-1|.|TRBV11-1
CASSLKDGRLTHTEAFF
TGTGCCAGCAGCTTAAAAGACGGACGATTAACCCACACTGAAGCTTTCTTT
>.|TRBJ1-4|.|TRBV7-9
CASSLSGFGDEKLFF
TGTGCCAGCAGCTTATCAGGGTTCGGGGATGAAAAACTGTTTTTT